This T cell receptor (beta chain) originates from a study of blood T cell repertoires in COVID-19. Study as a whole: Sources were T cells, B-cell-depleted T cells, or PBMCs; the material itself was cDNA or gDNA.

As processed by the authors: Estimation of nucleated cell counts relied on the amplification of reference gene primers. Using immunoSEQ multiplex PCR, the repertoire was profiled, and TCRdb retains in-frame clones only, with some absent. V, J and clone size are taken as reported in that table, and D and trimming were inferred from the DNA itself. The table includes about 270,000 clones, about 82% detected once. Participants reported their clinical history, and cohort assignment relied on those reports. The CDR3 has 14 residues. Trimming took off 4 bases at V and 0 bases at J, with 10 bases between the two ends. Germline V gives CDR1 SEHNR, CDR2 FQNEAQ (reference sequence).

The sequence derives from a woman aged 45-60 years with acute COVID-19. Sequencing was done on a sample of PBMCs or T cells enriched from blood (not recorded which). The chain employs TRBV7-9 and TRBJ2-7; the D is unclear. The CDR3, as DNA: TGTGCCAGCAGCTCCCAGGTTTACTCCTACGAGCAGTACTTC. Protein product: CASSSQVYSYEQYF.